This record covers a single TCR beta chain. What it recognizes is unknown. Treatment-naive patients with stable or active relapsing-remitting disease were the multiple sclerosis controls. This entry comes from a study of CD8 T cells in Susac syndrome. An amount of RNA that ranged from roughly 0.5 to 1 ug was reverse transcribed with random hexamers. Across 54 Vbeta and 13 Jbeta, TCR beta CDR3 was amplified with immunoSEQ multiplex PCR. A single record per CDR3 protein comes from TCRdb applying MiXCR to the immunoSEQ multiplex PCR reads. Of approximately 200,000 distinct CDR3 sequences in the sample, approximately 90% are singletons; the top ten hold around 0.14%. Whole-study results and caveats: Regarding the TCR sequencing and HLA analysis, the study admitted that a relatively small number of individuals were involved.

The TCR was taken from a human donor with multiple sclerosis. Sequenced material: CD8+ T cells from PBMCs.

CDR3 sequence: CSAPTGASTNTEAFF. CDR3 nucleotide sequence: TGCAGTGCGCCCACAGGGGCATCTACGAACACTGAAGCTTTCTTT. The chain couples TRBV20-1 to TRBJ1-1, with 7 bases identical to TRBD1. Looked up from germline, CDR1 is DFQATT and CDR2 is SNEGSKA (reference sequence). Losses at the gene ends were 6 bases for V and 1 base for J; bases not matched to a gene: 11. The CDR3 extends over 15 amino acids.